The clone carrying this TCR beta chain came up many times. Its antigen is unidentified. These data come from a study of glioma-infiltrating T cells. TCR alpha and beta CDR3 regions were amplified from RNA using iRepertoire nested multiplex PCR. Input was roughly 100-450 ng of tissue mRNA or PBMC total RNA. MiXCR was run by TCRdb on the multiplex PCR reads, yielding one entry per CDR3 protein. The data show roughly 200,000 distinct CDR3 sequences, roughly 45% seen once. Notes on the study in general: Non-neoplastic patients had below-expected tissue-blood divergence, while all gliomas exceeded expectation. Tissue and blood shared very few CDR3 sequences.

This receptor was identified in a human donor with low-grade glioma or glioblastoma, undergoing nonglioma brain surgery, or in good health (not recorded which). The sequenced material came from glioma tissue, nonneoplastic brain tissue, or PBMCs (not recorded which).

Written as DNA, the CDR3 is TGTGCCAGCAGTCCCCCCGGACACCGACCTAAAGCTTTCTTT. Its translation: CASSPPGHRPKAFF. The rearrangement links TRBV27 to TRBJ1-1; tentative D call: TRBD1 (5 bases). From germline, CDR1 is MNHEY and CDR2 SMNVEV (reference sequence). There are 14 residues in the CDR3. With 5 bases removed from V and 9 bases from J, the gap between germline ends came to 19 bases.